These 24 T cell receptor beta chains share one sample of origin, sequenced in a study of T cells in Graves' hyperthyroidism and ophthalmopathy. Amplified TCR beta CDR3 regions came from RNA transcripts. HTBI primers were the set used in a first-round RT-PCR of the TCR CDR3. TCRdb redid the calling of the multiplex PCR reads with MiXCR, one entry per CDR3 protein. Of under 600,000 distinct CDR3 sequences listed, 15% to 20% are singletons. The sequenced material came from blood. The receptors shown here come from a woman aged 40 to 50 with Graves' ophthalmopathy.

The rearrangement joins TRBV9 to TRBJ2-3; TRBD2 matches at 9 bases. Trimming removed 2 bases from V and 8 bases from J; junction bases left unmatched: 12. The CDR3 has 16 amino acids. The V gene's germline CDR1 is SGDLS and CDR2 YYNGEE. The CDR3 here is CASSVVAGADISTQYF. The CDR3 coding sequence is TGTGCCAGCAGCGTTGTAGCGGGAGCAGACATCAGTACGCAGTATTTT.

Worth noting for this clonotype: At one end, the junction sequence differs from germline, possibly due to a read error. The chain employs TRBV11-2 and TRBJ1-2; D is undetermined. Looked up from germline, CDR1 is SGHAT and CDR2 is FQNNGV. The CDR3 runs 15 residues. As DNA, the CDR3 is TGTGTCAGCAGCTTAGTCGACATAAAGCTGGGCGGCTACACCTTC. Its translation: CVSSLVDIKLGGYTF.

The rearrangement links TRBV15 to TRBJ1-1; D gene unclear. Germline V gene sequence: CDR1 LNHNV, CDR2 YYDKDF (reference sequence). Trimming cost V 7 bases and J 5 bases, with 14 bases left between them. The CDR3 sequence is 13 residues long. In DNA, the CDR3 is TGTGCCACCACCATTCATGTCGGGACTGAAGCTTTCTTT. The encoded protein is CATTIHVGTEAFF.

This clonotype was detected a few times. The gene calls are TRBV7-8 and TRBJ2-3, with a weak D call TRBD2 (7 bases). This CDR3 has 15 residues. Germline V gene sequence: CDR1 SGHVS, CDR2 FQNEAQ. Trimming shortened V by 5 bases and J by 1 base, and 13 bases separated the two germline ends. The CDR3 DNA reads as TGTGCCAGCAGCGCATTAGGGGGGGGCACAGATACGCAGTATTTT. Residues: CASSALGGGTDTQYF.

This clonotype has a count of ten or more. The chain is built from TRBV6-2 or TRBV6-3 and TRBJ1-1; a possible D gene is TRBD1 (6 bases). The V end was cut by 2 bases, the J end by 1 base, with 14 bases between. Germline V gene data show CDR1 as MNHEY and CDR2 as SVGEGT. There are 16 residues in the CDR3. The CDR3 bases are TGTGCCAGCAGTTACGAAACAGGGATAGGGAACACTGAAGCTTTCTTT. Its protein is CASSYETGIGNTEAFF.

This clonotype was seen repeatedly, ten times or more. The chain uses TRBV28 and TRBJ1-1, with D hard to call. The CDR3 length is 13 residues. V dropped 3 bases and J dropped 1 base, with 6 bases sitting between them. CDR1 MDHEN and CDR2 SYDVKM come from the germline V gene. The CDR3 is CASSFSRNTEAFF. CDR3 DNA: TGTGCCAGCAGTTTCAGCCGGAACACTGAAGCTTTCTTT.

This clonotype occurred many times. At one end the junction does not follow the germline gene, possibly because of a read error. The chain recombines TRBV5-1 with TRBJ2-1, with TRBD2 identical over 8 bases. This CDR3 has 15 residues. In germline, CDR1 is SGHRS, CDR2 YFSETQ. The CDR3, as DNA: TGTGCCAGCAGCTTAGGCGGGAGGTCCTACAATGAGCAGTTCTTC. This encodes CASSLGGRSYNEQFF.

This clonotype was seen repeatedly, ten times or more. The rearrangement uses TRBV12-3 or TRBV12-4 and TRBJ2-2; D gene uncertain. The V end lost 5 bases, the J end lost 5 bases, and 9 bases lay between the germline ends. This CDR3 comprises 13 residues. The CDR3 loop reads CASSPEGTGELFF. In DNA form, the CDR3 reads TGTGCCAGCAGTCCGGAAGGTACCGGGGAGCTGTTTTTT.

The V call is TRBV29-1, the J call TRBJ2-5, with D perhaps TRBD1 or TRBD2 (5 bases each). Looked up from germline, CDR1 is SQVTM and CDR2 is ANQGSEA. Trimming cost V 3 bases and J 1 base, with 6 bases left between them. The CDR3 runs to 12 residues. The CDR3 region is CSVDGGQETQYF. DNA for the CDR3: TGCAGCGTTGATGGGGGCCAAGAGACCCAGTACTTC.

V gene TRBV7-2 combines with J gene TRBJ2-7, with 7 bases lining up with TRBD1. The germline CDR1 and CDR2 sequences are SGHTA and FQGNSA. The junction had 10 bases not matched to a gene; V was cut back by 6 bases and J by 2 bases. There are 15 residues in the CDR3. The CDR3 loop reads CASSSGTELTYEQYF. CDR3 coding DNA: TGTGCCAGCAGTTCCGGGACAGAGTTAACCTACGAGCAGTACTTC.

This clonotype has at least ten counts. The V call is TRBV27, the J call TRBJ1-2; D not resolved. Germline V lookup: CDR1 MNHEY, CDR2 SMNVEV (reference sequence). This CDR3 has 13 residues. V lost 0 bases to trimming and J lost 8 bases, with 10 bases between them. As DNA, the CDR3 is TGTGCCAGCAGTTTATCGGGCACGGGGGGCTACACCTTC. It encodes CASSLSGTGGYTF.

At least ten counts were recorded for this clonotype. The chain employs TRBV28 and TRBJ2-5; 9 bases are shared with TRBD2. The ends lost 5 bases at V and 3 bases at J; junction bases unmatched: 10. CDR1 and CDR2 (germline): MDHEN, SYDVKM. The CDR3 is 16 amino acids. In nucleotides, the CDR3 is TGTGCCAGCAGTCTGGGCGGGGGGGCGAGTGAAGAGACCCAGTACTTC. Translation: CASSLGGGASEETQYF. Using reference TRBV28 and TRBJ2-5 for the parts outside the CDR3, the full variable domain is DVKVTQSSRYLVKRTGEKVFLECVQDMDHENMFWYRQDPGLGLRLIYFSYDVKMKEKGDIPEGYSVSREKKERFSLILESASTNQTSMYLCASSLGGGASEETQYFGPGTRLLVL.

Comments on this clonotype: This may be a read error, as it is one base from a much larger clone. The J gene is TRBJ2-1, the V gene TRBV12-3 or TRBV12-4; TRBD1 or TRBD2 may be the D gene (5 bases each). With 3 bases removed from V and 12 bases from J, the gap between germline ends came to 21 bases. The CDR3 is 15 residues long. This chain's CDR3 is CASSLGKGSYDGQFF. In nucleotides, the CDR3 is TGTGCCAGCAGTTTGGGTAAGGGGAGTTACGATGGGCAGTTCTTC.

This clonotype was counted many times. The CDR3 DNA reads TGTGCCAGCAGCTTGGAACAGGGTAGCAATCAGCCCCAGCATTTT. Protein: CASSLEQGSNQPQHF. The genes are TRBV5-8 and TRBJ1-5; perhaps TRBD1 as D (6 bases). Deletions cut 0 bases from V and 0 bases from J, with 7 bases between. Germline V CDR1 and CDR2: SGHTS, YDEGEE. The CDR3 runs to 15 residues.

The chain links TRBV6-6 to TRBJ2-2; D is ambiguous. The CDR3 contains 19 residues. Germline CDR1 MNHNY, CDR2 SVGAGI (reference sequence). Trimming removed 0 bases from V and 4 bases from J, with 21 bases in between. Here the CDR3 reads CASSYSSPPPDMGTGELFF. The CDR3 nucleotides are TGTGCCAGCAGTTACTCGTCTCCGCCCCCTGACATGGGCACCGGGGAGCTGTTTTTT.

This clonotype was recorded many times. The V call is TRBV3-1, the J call TRBJ2-7, with a tentative D call TRBD1 (5 bases). The germline V gene has CDR1 LGHDT and CDR2 YNNKEL (reference sequence). The CDR3 extends over 14 amino acids. Trimming left V 0 bases short and J 5 bases short, with 11 bases between. CDR3 bases: TGTGCCAGCAGCCAAGATTTCAGGGTGCACGAGCAGTACTTC. Protein sequence: CASSQDFRVHEQYF.

This clonotype appeared many times. V gene TRBV12-3 or TRBV12-4 combines with J gene TRBJ2-1; TRBD2 matches at 10 bases. This CDR3 has 15 amino acids. The J segment lost 2 bases and the V segment lost 2 bases, leaving 0 bases of the junction unmatched. The CDR3 region has the DNA TGTGCCAGCAGTTTACTAGCGGGGGCCTACAATGAGCAGTTCTTC. Translation gives CASSLLAGAYNEQFF.

This clonotype was counted a few times. The CDR3 DNA reads as TGTGCCAGCAGCGACGGACAGGGCTTCTGGGGCTACACCTTC. Amino acids: CASSDGQGFWGYTF. The chain is built from TRBV13 and TRBJ1-2, with 8 positions matching TRBD1. Losses at the gene ends were 5 bases for V and 8 bases for J; bases not matched to a gene: 10. This CDR3 has 14 residues. Germline values: CDR1 PRHDT, CDR2 FYEKMQ (reference sequence).

The chain is built from TRBV12-3 or TRBV12-4 and TRBJ1-1; D not certain. The germline V and J ends were trimmed by 6 bases and 1 base, with 9 bases remaining between them. The CDR3 runs to 13 residues. The CDR3 sequence: CASSPFKNTEAFF. The CDR3 nucleotides are TGTGCCAGCAGCCCCTTCAAGAACACTGAAGCTTTCTTT.

This clonotype was recorded at least ten times. This clone may be a read error of a much larger clone one base away. The gene calls are TRBV2 and TRBJ2-7; 8 nucleotides align to TRBD2. Trimming cost V 8 bases and J 9 bases; bases outside gene matches: 15. There are 14 residues in the CDR3. Germline V gives CDR1 SNHLY, CDR2 FYNNEI. As DNA, the CDR3 is TGTGCCAGCGGTGGAGGGACGGACCGGGGGGGGCAGTACTTC. It translates to CASGGGTDRGGQYF.

This clonotype was counted a few times. The V call is TRBV3-1, the J call TRBJ1-3; unclear D gene. V was pared by 0 bases and J by 6 bases, with 6 bases between. This CDR3 comprises 13 residues. The germline V gene encodes CDR1 LGHDT and CDR2 YNNKEL (reference sequence). As DNA, the CDR3 is TGTGCCAGCAGCCAAGATTTGGAAAACACCATATATTTT. Encoded protein: CASSQDLENTIYF. Filled out from reference TRBV3-1 and TRBJ1-3, the complete variable domain reads DTAVSQTPKYLVTQMGNDKSIKCEQNLGHDTMYWYKQDSKKFLKIMFSYNNKELIINETVPNRFSPKSPDKAHLNLHINSLELGDSAVYFCASSQDLENTIYFGEGSWLTVV.

This clonotype was counted ten times or more. The V call is TRBV3-1, the J call TRBJ2-1; the D gene is possibly TRBD1 (5 bases). Trimming shortened V by 1 base and J by 6 bases, and 10 bases separated the two germline ends. This CDR3 has 14 amino acids. Looked up from germline, CDR1 is LGHDT and CDR2 is YNNKEL (reference sequence). In DNA form, the CDR3 reads TGTGCCAGCAGCCAAGGTACAGGTCCCAATGAGCAGTTCTTC. Its protein product is CASSQGTGPNEQFF.

The chain recombines TRBV7-9 with TRBJ1-1; TRBD1 might be the D (6 bases). CDR3 length: 14 amino acids. The V gene's germline CDR1 is SEHNR and CDR2 FQNEAQ (reference sequence). Trimming stripped 5 bases from V and 6 bases from J, with 16 bases between. The CDR3 DNA sequence: TGTGCCAGCAGCCACACAGGGCGAACAGCTGAAGCTTTCTTT. Its translation is CASSHTGRTAEAFF.

This clonotype was seen a handful of times. The genes are TRBV27 and TRBJ1-1; tentatively, D is TRBD1 (6 bases). With 7 bases removed from V and 2 bases from J, the gap between germline ends came to 17 bases. Germline CDR1 is MNHEY and CDR2 is SMNVEV (reference sequence). The CDR3 has 15 amino acids. The CDR3: CASKSAGATNTEAFF. CDR3 sequence (DNA): TGTGCCAGCAAATCCGCAGGGGCGACCAACACTGAAGCTTTCTTT.